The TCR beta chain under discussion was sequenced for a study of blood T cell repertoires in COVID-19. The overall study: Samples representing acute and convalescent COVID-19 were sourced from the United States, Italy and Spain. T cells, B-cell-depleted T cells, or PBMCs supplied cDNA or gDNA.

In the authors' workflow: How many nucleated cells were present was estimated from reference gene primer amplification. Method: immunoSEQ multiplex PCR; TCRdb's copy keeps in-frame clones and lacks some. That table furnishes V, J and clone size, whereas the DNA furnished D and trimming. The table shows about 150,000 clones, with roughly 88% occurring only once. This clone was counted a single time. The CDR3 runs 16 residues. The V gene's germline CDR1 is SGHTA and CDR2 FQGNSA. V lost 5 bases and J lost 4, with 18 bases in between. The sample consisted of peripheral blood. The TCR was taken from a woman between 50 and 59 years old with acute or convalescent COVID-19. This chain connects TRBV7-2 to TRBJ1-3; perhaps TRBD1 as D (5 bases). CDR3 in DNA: TGTGCCAGCAGCCCCTCCGCGGGGGGATCCGGAAACACCATATATTTT. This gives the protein CASSPSAGGSGNTIYF.